Here is one T cell receptor (beta chain) with its context. The sample is drawn from a study of cytomegalovirus exposure and HLA in healthy donors. The primer mix had 60 Vbeta and 13 Jbeta primers. Sequencing was performed with immunoSEQ multiplex PCR; in TCRdb, only in-frame clones are kept and a portion is missing. The sample contains approximately 110,000 clones, roughly 69% of which appear only once. This CDR3 spans 15 amino acids. V lost 1 base to trimming and J lost 0 bases; unmatched junction nucleotides: 0. The germline CDR1 and CDR2 sequences are SGHAT and FQNNGV. The rearrangement links TRBV11-2 to TRBJ2-1; 7 nucleotides match TRBD1. This clonotype originated in a woman between 40 and 50 years old in good health and CMV-seropositive. What was sequenced was PBMCs. In DNA form, the CDR3 reads TGTGCCAGCAGCTTAGGGGACAGCTCCTACAATGAGCAGTTCTTC. As protein: CASSLGDSSYNEQFF.